Ten or more counts support the clone carrying this T cell receptor beta chain. From germline, CDR1 is DFQATT and CDR2 SNEGSKA (reference sequence). The CDR3 is 14 residues long. V lost 3 bases and J lost 7; bases outside the gene matches: 8. The record originates from a study of molecular identifiers for immune sequencing clone quantification. TCRdb independently ran MiXCR on the PCR reads; one entry per CDR3 protein. The top ten hold about 0.84% of the sample, which has some 590,000 distinct CDR3 sequences, about 25% seen once. The V gene is TRBV20-1, the J gene TRBJ1-5; 8 positions agree with TRBD1. Sequencing input: naive CD8+ T cells from blood, with Jurkat cell RNA spiked in. The subset is: FACS-sorted CD8+CD4-CCR7+CD45RA+ naive T cells. The sequence was collected from a human donor in good health. Some libraries in this study had Jurkat cell RNA spiked in. Here the CDR3 reads CSARDRVEGQPQHF. CDR3 sequence (DNA): TGCAGTGCTAGGGACAGGGTAGAAGGCCAGCCCCAGCATTTT.